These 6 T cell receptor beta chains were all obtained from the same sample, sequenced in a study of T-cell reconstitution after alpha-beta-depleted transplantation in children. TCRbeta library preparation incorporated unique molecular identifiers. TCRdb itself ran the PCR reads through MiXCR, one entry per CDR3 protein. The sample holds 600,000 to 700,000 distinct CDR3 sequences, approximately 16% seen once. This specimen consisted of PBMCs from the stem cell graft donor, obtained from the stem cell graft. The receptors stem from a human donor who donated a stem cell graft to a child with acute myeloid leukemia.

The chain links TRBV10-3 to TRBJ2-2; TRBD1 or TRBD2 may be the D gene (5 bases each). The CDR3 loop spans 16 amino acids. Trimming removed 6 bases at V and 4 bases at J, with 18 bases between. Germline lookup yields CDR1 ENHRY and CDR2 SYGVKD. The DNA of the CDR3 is TGTGCCATCAGCCAACGGGACCCCCCGGGCACCGGGGAGCTGTTTTTT. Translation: CAISQRDPPGTGELFF.

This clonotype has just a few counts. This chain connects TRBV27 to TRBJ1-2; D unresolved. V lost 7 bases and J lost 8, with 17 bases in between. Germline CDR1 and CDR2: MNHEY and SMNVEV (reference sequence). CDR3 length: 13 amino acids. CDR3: CASTADRRGGYTF. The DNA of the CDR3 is TGTGCCAGCACCGCGGACCGCCGTGGGGGCTACACCTTC.

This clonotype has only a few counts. The CDR3 region is CASSWTGSNYGYTF. The CDR3 region has the DNA TGCGCCAGCAGCTGGACAGGGTCCAACTATGGCTACACCTTC. The chain uses TRBV5-1 and TRBJ1-2, with 8 bases lining up with TRBD1. There are 14 residues in the CDR3. Germline assignment: CDR1 SGHRS and CDR2 YFSETQ. V was clipped by 3 bases and J by 2 bases; unmatched bases: 3.

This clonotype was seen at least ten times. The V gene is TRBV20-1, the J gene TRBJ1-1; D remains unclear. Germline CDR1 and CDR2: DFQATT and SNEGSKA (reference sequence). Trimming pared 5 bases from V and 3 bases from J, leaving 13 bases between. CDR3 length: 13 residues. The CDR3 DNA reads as TGCAGTGCTCCGTTCGCTGGGGACACTGAAGCTTTCTTT. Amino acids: CSAPFAGDTEAFF.

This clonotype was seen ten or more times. The CDR3 DNA reads as TGCAGTGCGAGCCGGGACAGGGACACCGGGGAGCTGTTTTTT. This sequence encodes CSASRDRDTGELFF. V gene TRBV20-1 combines with J gene TRBJ2-2; 9 nucleotides line up with TRBD1. CDR1 and CDR2 from the germline V gene are DFQATT and SNEGSKA (reference sequence). The CDR3 length is 14 residues. The V segment lost 6 bases and the J segment 3 bases; nucleotides outside the gene matches: 5.

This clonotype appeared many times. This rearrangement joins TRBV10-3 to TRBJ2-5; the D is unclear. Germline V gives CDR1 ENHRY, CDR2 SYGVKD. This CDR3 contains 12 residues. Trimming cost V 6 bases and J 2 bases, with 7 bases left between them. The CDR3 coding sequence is TGTGCCATCAGCGGAGTACAAGAGACCCAGTACTTC. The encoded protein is CAISGVQETQYF.